These 15 T cell receptor beta chains share one sample of origin, sequenced in a study of cytotoxic CD8 clonotypes in ibrutinib-treated CLL. Repertoires were generated with immunoSEQ multiplex PCR, while TCRdb's copy carries only in-frame clones and drops some. The repertoire holds 45,000 to 60,000 clones, with roughly 50% as singletons. The starting material was PBMCs, obtained after 24 months of ibrutinib treatment. These receptors all come from a human donor with chronic lymphocytic leukemia.

The rearrangement joins TRBV30 to TRBJ2-7; D not resolved. Germline V CDR1 and CDR2: GTSNPN, SVGIG (reference sequence). V dropped 3 bases and J dropped 3 bases, with 6 bases sitting between them. This CDR3 has 11 amino acids. CDR3 protein: CAWSKGYEQYF. In nucleotides, the CDR3 is TGTGCCTGGAGCAAGGGCTACGAGCAGTACTTC. Together with reference TRBV30 and TRBJ2-7, the CDR3 gives the full variable domain: SQTIHQWPATLVQPVGSPLSLECTVEGTSNPNLYWYRQAAGRGLQLLFYSVGIGQISSEVPQNLSASRPQDRQFILSSKKLLLSDSGFYLCAWSKGYEQYFGPGTRLTVT.

This clone turned up a few times. V and J are TRBV5-4 and TRBJ2-7; D may be TRBD1 (5 bases). The V gene lost 1 base and the J gene lost 2 bases, with 7 bases spanning the gap. The germline V gene encodes CDR1 SGHNT and CDR2 YYREEE (reference sequence). This CDR3 is 13 amino acids long. CDR3 nucleotides: TGTGCCAGCAGCTTGCCGGACACCTACGAGCAGTACTTC. Its protein is CASSLPDTYEQYF.

This clone was seen ten or more times. The rearrangement links TRBV6-5 to TRBJ1-4; 7 bases are shared with TRBD1. CDR1 MNHEY and CDR2 SVGAGI come from the germline V gene. With V trimmed by 5 bases and J by 7 bases, 10 bases remained unmatched. This CDR3 is 15 amino acids long. The CDR3 coding sequence is TGTGCCAGCAGTCAAACCCAGGGGGGAGGTGAAAAACTGTTTTTT. Residues: CASSQTQGGGEKLFF.

This clone came up once. This sequence joins TRBV5-4 and TRBJ1-5, with D maybe TRBD1 (6 bases). This CDR3 region has 16 residues. Per the germline V gene, CDR1 is SGHNT and CDR2 is YYREEE (reference sequence). V lost 3 bases and J lost 4, with 17 bases in between. The CDR3 sequence is CASSSRGGKVNQPQHF. Here the CDR3 DNA reads TGTGCCAGCAGCTCAAGGGGGGGCAAAGTTAATCAGCCCCAGCATTTT.

This clone was counted between two and nine times. The V gene is TRBV9, the J gene TRBJ1-5; D uncertain. The V gene lost 0 bases and the J gene lost 3 bases, with 4 bases spanning the gap. The CDR3 sequence is 13 residues long. The germline V gene has CDR1 SGDLS and CDR2 YYNGEE. The CDR3 DNA is TGTGCCAGCAGCGTAGGTCCCAATCAGCCCCAGCATTTT. As protein: CASSVGPNQPQHF. The variable domain in full, completed from reference TRBV9 and TRBJ1-5, reads DSGVTQTPKHLITATGQRVTLRCSPRSGDLSVYWYQQSLDQGLQFLIQYYNGEERAKGNILERFSAQQFPDLHSELNLSSLELGDSALYFCASSVGPNQPQHFGDGTRLSIL.

This chain joins TRBV28 and TRBJ2-5; TRBD1 agrees at 10 bases. The V gene's germline CDR1 is MDHEN and CDR2 SYDVKM. The CDR3 sequence is 16 residues long. After removal of 6 bases from V and 5 bases from J, the junction contained 12 bases not matched to a gene. CDR3 region: CASRTSTGGELETQYF. CDR3 sequence (DNA): TGTGCCAGCAGGACCTCGACAGGGGGCGAGTTGGAGACCCAGTACTTC.

The chain recombines TRBV21-1 with TRBJ2-7; the DNA was not compared with TRBD1, the D call given in the table. TRBV21-1 is described as a pseudogene. The CDR3 is 16 amino acids. CDR3 residues: CASSNHRYQTICEQYV. For the CDR3, the DNA is TGTGCCAGCAGCAATCATCGGTACCAGACAATCTGCGAGCAGTACGTC.

This clone is a singleton in its sample. The genes are TRBV30 and TRBJ1-4; possible D gene TRBD1, 6 bases. Germline CDR1 GTSNPN, CDR2 SVGIG (reference sequence). CDR3 length: 14 residues. V was trimmed by 3 bases and J by 8 bases, leaving 16 bases between them. Written as DNA, the CDR3 is TGTGCCTGGAGCGAGGGGGGATTAGGGGAAAAACTGTTTTTT. This gives the protein CAWSEGGLGEKLFF.

The chain employs TRBV2 and TRBJ2-1, with D possibly TRBD1 on 6 matching bases. CDR1 SNHLY and CDR2 FYNNEI come from the germline V gene. V lost 0 bases and J 4 bases, leaving 13 bases between the germline ends. The CDR3 contains 16 residues. The CDR3 DNA is TGTGCCAGCAGTGAAGCGCTGGGGGCAACTTACAATGAGCAGTTCTTC. Protein sequence: CASSEALGATYNEQFF.

The rearrangement links TRBV5-4 to TRBJ2-3, with 10 positions matching TRBD2. Germline CDR1 SGHNT, CDR2 YYREEE (reference sequence). J lost 4 bases, V lost 5 bases, and 7 bases had no gene match. The CDR3 is 15 amino acids. CDR3 amino acids: CASSRTSGPPDTQYF. In DNA, the CDR3 is TGTGCCAGCAGTCGGACTAGCGGCCCCCCAGATACGCAGTATTTT.

V and J are TRBV5-4 and TRBJ1-3, with D possibly TRBD1 on 5 matching bases. V was cut by 0 bases and J by 0 bases, with 19 bases left in between. Germline CDR1 is SGHNT and CDR2 is YYREEE (reference sequence). The CDR3 has 19 residues. The CDR3 DNA reads as TGTGCCAGCAGCTTGGGGGTCCAGGGTGACGTCCTCTCTGGAAACACCATATATTTT. It specifies CASSLGVQGDVLSGNTIYF.

The chain links TRBV27 to TRBJ2-7; D possibly corresponds to TRBD2 (6 bases). CDR1 MNHEY and CDR2 SMNVEV come from the germline V gene (reference sequence). V shed 5 bases and J shed 2 bases, with 16 bases lying between them. The CDR3 sequence is 15 residues long. CDR3 in DNA: TGTGCCAGCAGTCCGTCCCGGGACTCAACCTACGAGCAGTACTTC. It yields the protein CASSPSRDSTYEQYF.

This chain connects TRBV10-1 to TRBJ2-7; D not resolved. CDR3 length equals 11 residues. Germline CDR1 and CDR2: WNHNN and SYGVQD (reference sequence). Trimming took 2 bases from V and 6 from J, leaving 5 bases between them. In nucleotides, the CDR3 is TGCGCCAGCAGTGAGAACGGCGAGCAGTACTTC. The encoded protein is CASSENGEQYF.

This sequence joins TRBV5-1 and TRBJ2-3, with TRBD2 matching 10 bases. The trim removed 0 bases at V and 2 bases at J, leaving 9 bases unmatched. Germline CDR1 is SGHRS and CDR2 is YFSETQ. The CDR3 covers 18 residues. CDR3 nucleotides: TGCGCCAGCAGCTTGGTTCTGACAGCGGGAGGGTCCACAGATACGCAGTATTTT. It translates to CASSLVLTAGGSTDTQYF.

This clone was picked up many times. V and J are TRBV15 and TRBJ1-3; D might be TRBD1 (5 bases). This CDR3 has 15 residues. Germline-derived CDR1 and CDR2 are LNHNV and YYDKDF (reference sequence). The V end lost 1 base, the J end lost 2 bases, and 9 bases lay between the germline ends. The CDR3 region has the DNA TGTGCCACCAGCAGAGTCCGGGGACCTGGAAACACCATATATTTT. It is translated as CATSRVRGPGNTIYF. The full variable domain, rest sourced from reference TRBV15 and TRBJ1-3, is DAMVIQNPRYQVTQFGKPVTLSCSQTLNHNVMYWYQQKSSQAPKLLFHYYDKDFNNEADTPDNFQSRRPNTSFCFLDIRSPGLGDTAMYLCATSRVRGPGNTIYFGEGSWLTVV.